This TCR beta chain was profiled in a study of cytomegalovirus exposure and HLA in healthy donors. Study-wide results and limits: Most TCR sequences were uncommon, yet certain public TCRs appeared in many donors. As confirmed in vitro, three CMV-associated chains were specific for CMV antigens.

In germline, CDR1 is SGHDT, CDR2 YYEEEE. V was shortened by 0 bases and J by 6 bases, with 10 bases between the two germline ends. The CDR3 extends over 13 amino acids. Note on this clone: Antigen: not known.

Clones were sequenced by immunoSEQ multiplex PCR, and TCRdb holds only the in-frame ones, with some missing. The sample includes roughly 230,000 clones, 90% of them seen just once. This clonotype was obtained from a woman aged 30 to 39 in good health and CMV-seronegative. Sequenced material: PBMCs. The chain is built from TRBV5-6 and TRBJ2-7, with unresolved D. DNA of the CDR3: TGTGCCAGCAGCTTGGGTGGTGGGGTCGAGCAGTACTTC. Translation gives CASSLGGGVEQYF.